Included here is one T cell receptor beta chain sequence, with context. The entry originates in a study of blood T cell repertoires in COVID-19. Clones were sequenced by immunoSEQ multiplex PCR, and TCRdb holds only the in-frame ones, with some missing. This table has 210,000 or so clones, about four fifths appearing once. Trimming removed 3 bases from V and 7 bases from J, with 7 bases in between. The CDR3 is 12 amino acids. Germline values: CDR1 SGHDN, CDR2 FVKESK. The V and J genes are TRBV14 and TRBJ1-3; no reliable D call. The TCR comes from an elderly woman with COVID-19, enrolled during active disease. Input material: peripheral blood. CDR3 nucleotide sequence: TGTGCCAGCAGCCATCCCCGGAACACCATATATTTT. As protein: CASSHPRNTIYF.